A single sample is the source of the 14 T cell receptor beta chains below, sequenced in a study of T-cell reconstitution after alpha-beta-depleted transplantation in children. The TCRbeta library was prepared with unique molecular identifiers. TCRdb reanalysed the PCR reads using MiXCR and keeps one entry per CDR3 protein. The profile shows about 340,000 distinct CDR3 sequences, 15% to 20% of them singletons. Sequenced material: PBMCs, mostly from graft donor cells, taken 360 days after TCRalphabeta/CD19-depleted stem cell transplant. These receptor sequences come from a male patient under 10 years old who had a stem cell transplant for acute lymphoblastic leukemia, so the T cells may come from the graft donor.

V usage is TRBV7-8 and J usage is TRBJ2-1; D gene unclear. The germline CDR1 and CDR2 sequences are SGHVS and FQNEAQ. CDR3 length: 16 amino acids. V lost 3 bases to trimming and J lost 0 bases, with 12 bases between them. CDR3 in DNA: TGTGCCAGCAGCTTGGTCCCCGTGAGCTCCTACAATGAGCAGTTCTTC. Protein product: CASSLVPVSSYNEQFF.

The table lists this clonotype with a few counts. This sequence joins TRBV30 and TRBJ1-2; D remains unclear. V lost 4 bases, J lost 4 bases, and 10 bases lay in between. The germline CDR1 and CDR2 sequences are GTSNPN and SVGIG (reference sequence). This CDR3 spans 12 amino acids. The CDR3 bases are TGTGCCTGGAATCTGGGAGGCTATGGCTACACCTTC. Encoded protein: CAWNLGGYGYTF.

This chain connects TRBV30 to TRBJ2-3; maybe TRBD2 (7 bases). The CDR3 extends over 15 amino acids. Trimming took 2 bases from V and 2 from J, leaving 14 bases between them. CDR1 and CDR2 from the germline V gene are GTSNPN and SVGIG (reference sequence). CDR3 coding DNA: TGTGCCTGGAGTACGGGGGGCTCCTCCACAGATACGCAGTATTTT. This codes for CAWSTGGSSTDTQYF.

This clonotype was detected a few times. CDR3 residues: CASSQDVGYYEQFF. Written as DNA, the CDR3 is TGCGCCAGCAGCCAAGATGTGGGATATTACGAGCAGTTCTTC. This chain joins TRBV4-1 and TRBJ2-1; the D is unclear. Trimming took off 0 bases at V and 10 bases at J, with 13 bases between the two ends. This CDR3 spans 14 amino acids. CDR1 MGHRA and CDR2 YSYEKL come from the germline V gene.

This chain uses TRBV6-2 or TRBV6-3 with TRBJ2-5; D is perhaps TRBD1 (6 bases). Between the trimmed V and J ends, which lost 6 bases and 3 bases, there was a span of 8 bases. Per the germline V gene, CDR1 is MNHEY and CDR2 is SVGEGT. CDR3 size: 12 residues. The CDR3 nucleotides read TGTGCCAGCAGCCAGGGGAAAGAGACCCAGTACTTC. Protein: CASSQGKETQYF.

This clonotype has a count of ten or more. DNA of the CDR3: TGCAGCGGCGGCGGAAATGAGCAGTTCTTC. This sequence encodes CSGGGNEQFF. The rearrangement uses TRBV29-1 and TRBJ2-1; D unresolved. CDR1 is SQVTM, CDR2 ANQGSEA, per germline. The CDR3 is 10 amino acids. With 7 bases removed from V and 7 bases from J, the gap between germline ends came to 8 bases.

This clonotype has a count of ten or more. The chain has TRBV5-1 and TRBJ1-1; tentative D call: TRBD1 (5 bases). V lost 4 bases to trimming and J lost 4 bases, with 17 bases between them. The CDR3 covers 15 residues. Germline values: CDR1 SGHRS, CDR2 YFSETQ. The CDR3 sequence is CASSHTPVGGTEAFF. In DNA form, the CDR3 reads TGCGCCAGCAGCCACACCCCTGTCGGGGGCACTGAAGCTTTCTTT.

Ten or more counts support this clonotype. This chain connects TRBV12-3 or TRBV12-4 to TRBJ2-7; D gene unclear. The V gene lost 5 bases and the J gene lost 4 bases, with 12 bases spanning the gap. This CDR3 has 13 amino acids. For the CDR3, the DNA is TGTGCCAGCAGTCTCCGACGGGTGTACGAGCAGTACTTC. Amino acids: CASSLRRVYEQYF.

For this clonotype: Its ends do not fully match the called genes, so a read error is possible. This rearrangement joins TRBV5-1 to TRBJ2-3; D not certain. The CDR3 has 14 amino acids. Per germline, CDR1 SGHRS and CDR2 YFSETQ. The CDR3 protein is CASSLGLGRDRQYF. The CDR3 bases are TGCGCCAGCAGCTTGGGATTGGGTCGAGATAGGCAGTATTTT. The whole variable domain, remainder taken from reference TRBV5-1 and TRBJ2-3, is KAGVTQTPRYLIKTRGQQVTLSCSPISGHRSVSWYQQTPGQGLQFLFEYFSETQRNKGNFPGRFSGRQFSNSRSEMNVSTLELGDSALYLCASSLGLGRDRQYFGPGTRLTVL.

This chain connects TRBV18 to TRBJ2-7, with D possibly being TRBD2 (6 bases). This CDR3 comprises 19 residues. Germline V gene sequence: CDR1 KGHSH, CDR2 LQKENI. Trimming removed 3 bases from V and 0 bases from J, with 24 bases in between. The CDR3 loop is CASSPRDSPESWSSYEQYF. DNA of the CDR3: TGTGCCAGCTCACCGCGGGACTCTCCAGAAAGCTGGAGCTCCTACGAGCAGTACTTC.

Remarks on this clonotype: Germline and junction disagree at one end, which may indicate a read error. In DNA form, the CDR3 reads TGTGCCAGCTGTTACTCGCGGGACCCGAACACTGAAGCTTTCTTT. Amino acid sequence: CASCYSRDPNTEAFF. This chain uses TRBV6-2 or TRBV6-3 with TRBJ1-1; the D gene is possibly TRBD1 (5 bases). Per germline, CDR1 MNHEY and CDR2 SVGEGT. This CDR3 comprises 15 residues.

This clonotype came up a few times. The CDR3 coding sequence is TGCGCCAGCAGCCATGGACTTAGCGGGCGAGGTACGCAGTATTTT. It specifies CASSHGLSGRGTQYF. The rearrangement joins TRBV4-1 to TRBJ2-3, with 7 bases that match TRBD2. The CDR3 extends over 15 amino acids. With 3 bases clipped from V and 8 bases from J, the junction kept 11 bases outside the gene matches. Germline values: CDR1 MGHRA, CDR2 YSYEKL.

CDR3 in DNA: TGTGCCAGCAGCCAAGATCAGTATGGCTCTGGGGCCAACGTCCTGACTTTC. This codes for CASSQDQYGSGANVLTF. The genes are TRBV3-1 and TRBJ2-6; D call uncertain. CDR3 size: 17 residues. V lost 0 bases and J 0 bases, leaving 9 bases between the germline ends. Germline lookup yields CDR1 LGHDT and CDR2 YNNKEL (reference sequence).

This clonotype came up many times. V gene TRBV12-3 or TRBV12-4 combines with J gene TRBJ2-3; 7 nucleotides align to TRBD2. The V segment lost 1 base and the J segment 4 bases; nucleotides outside the gene matches: 5. The CDR3 length is 15 residues. CDR3 DNA: TGTGCCAGCAGTTTAGGCGGGAGTATGGCAGATACGCAGTATTTT. This sequence encodes CASSLGGSMADTQYF.